Listed below are T cell receptor beta chains from one sample, sequenced in a study of blood T cell repertoires in COVID-19. Sequencing used immunoSEQ multiplex PCR; TCRdb keeps in-frame clones, though not all of them. The table shows roughly 220,000 clones, with roughly 90% occurring only once. Sequencing was performed on PBMCs or T cells enriched from blood (not recorded which). These receptors were obtained from a woman aged 30 to 39 who had recovered from COVID-19. The CDR3 runs from the conserved cysteine through the conserved F or W. A D gene is named only where the DNA matches it firmly. Not every row has a clone size; where given, it reads once, few, many or a size class.

v_call: TRBV19
j_call: TRBJ2-7
d_call: -
clone_size: -
cdr3_aa: CASSIGSNYEQYF
cdr3_nt: TGTGCCAGTAGTATCGGTAGCAATTACGAGCAGTACTTC

v_call: TRBV27
j_call: TRBJ2-3
d_call: -
clone_size: -
cdr3_aa: CASSLGLSSTDTQYF
cdr3_nt: TGTGCCAGCAGCCTTGGACTATCTAGCACAGATACGCAGTATTTT

v_call: TRBV19
j_call: TRBJ1-2
d_call: -
clone_size: -
cdr3_aa: CASGGQPYGYTF
cdr3_nt: TGTGCCAGTGGAGGACAGCCCTATGGCTACACCTTC

v_call: TRBV5-1
j_call: TRBJ2-5
d_call: -
clone_size: -
cdr3_aa: CASSLDSGTRETQYF
cdr3_nt: TGCGCCAGCAGCTTGGATTCAGGTACAAGAGAGACCCAGTACTTC

v_call: TRBV19
j_call: TRBJ2-6
d_call: TRBD2
clone_size: once
cdr3_aa: CASSTERGDTGANVLTF
cdr3_nt: TGTGCCAGTAGTACAGAGCGGGGGGATACTGGGGCCAACGTCCTGACTTTC

v_call: TRBV7-2
j_call: TRBJ2-3
d_call: TRBD1
clone_size: -
cdr3_aa: CASSLGQGISTDTQYF
cdr3_nt: TGTGCCAGCAGCTTAGGACAGGGGATTAGCACAGATACGCAGTATTTT

v_call: TRBV4-2
j_call: TRBJ1-2
d_call: TRBD1
clone_size: once
cdr3_aa: CASSHRGQGGNYGYTF
cdr3_nt: TGTGCCAGCAGCCATCGCGGACAGGGGGGTAACTATGGCTACACCTTC

v_call: TRBV15
j_call: TRBJ2-4
d_call: TRBD1
clone_size: -
cdr3_aa: CATSRSTGAPHF
cdr3_nt: TGTGCCACCAGCAGAAGTACAGGGGCCCCGCACTTC

v_call: TRBV6-2/TRBV6-3
j_call: TRBJ2-7
d_call: -
clone_size: -
cdr3_aa: CASSYSFYEQYF
cdr3_nt: TGTGCCAGCAGTTACAGCTTCTACGAGCAGTACTTC

v_call: TRBV19
j_call: TRBJ1-1
d_call: TRBD1
clone_size: few
cdr3_aa: CASEDRGFNTEAFF
cdr3_nt: TGTGCCAGTGAGGACAGGGGGTTTAACACTGAAGCTTTCTTT